The rows below give T cell receptor beta chains drawn from one sample of a study of OX40 agonist ivuxolimab in advanced cancers. Produced via immunoSEQ multiplex PCR; TCRdb's table is partial and in-frame only. The sample lists 35,000 to 40,000 clones; approximately 82% were seen once. Specimen: CD4+ or CD8+ T cells sorted from blood, collected in a trial of the OX40 agonist ivuxolimab. The receptor set was obtained from an adult with an advanced solid tumor such as melanoma, head and neck, liver or kidney cancer. Both conserved end residues are part of each CDR3. A D gene is named only where the DNA matches it firmly. Size is omitted from some rows. Given values are once, few, many or a class for expanded clones.

size,V,D,J,DNA,CDR3
.,TRBV19,.,TRBJ1-5,TGTGCCAGTACCCGAGGACAGTCCAATAGCAATCAGCCCCAGCATTTT,CASTRGQSNSNQPQHF
.,TRBV2,TRBD1,TRBJ2-2,TGTGCCAGCAGTGGCAGGGGGCTTAGGGAGGAGCTGTTTTTT,CASSGRGLREELFF
few,TRBV6-1,.,TRBJ1-1,TGTGCCAGCACCGTAGGGGTTTCCTATGAAGCTTTCTTT,CASTVGVSYEAFF
.,TRBV27,TRBD2,TRBJ2-7,TGTGCCAGCGTACCTAGCGGGAGCTCCTACGAGCAGTACTTC,CASVPSGSSYEQYF
.,TRBV28,.,TRBJ1-5,TGTGCCAGCAGGACGTTGGGGCGGGACACGTCTTTT,CASRTLGRDTSF
few,TRBV2,TRBD1,TRBJ1-2,TGTGCCAGCACCATGATGAGACAGGGCTATGGCTACACCTTC,CASTMMRQGYGYTF
.,TRBV6-5,.,TRBJ2-7,TGTGCCAGCAGCCAGGACTCAACCTACGAGCAGTACTTC,CASSQDSTYEQYF
.,TRBV12-5,.,TRBJ1-1,TGTGCTAGTGCCCTCCGGGCAAGCGCCACTGAAGCTTTCTTT,CASALRASATEAFF
.,TRBV6-1,.,TRBJ2-2,TGTGCCAGCAGTGAAATCAGGGGAAACACCGGGGAGCTGTTTTTT,CASSEIRGNTGELFF
.,TRBV6-1,.,TRBJ1-2,TGTGCCAGCAGCGACCTTTGGGAGGTGGGCTACACCTTC,CASSDLWEVGYTF
.,TRBV10-1,.,TRBJ2-2,TGCGCCAGCAGTCTTGGGGGAACGGGGGAGCTGTTTTTT,CASSLGGTGELFF
.,TRBV5-6,.,TRBJ2-7,TGTGCCAGCAGCTTTACCTACGAGCAGTACTTC,CASSFTYEQYF
.,TRBV6-5,.,TRBJ1-2,TGTGCCAGCAGTTACTCCCGACAGGCTAACTATGGCTACACCTTC,CASSYSRQANYGYTF
.,TRBV5-1,.,TRBJ1-4,TGCGCCAGCAGCTGGGAACAGTCTAATGAAAAACTGTTTTTT,CASSWEQSNEKLFF
few,TRBV5-6,.,TRBJ2-5,TGTGCCAGCAGCCCAACAGGAGCTACACAAGAGACCCAGTACTTC,CASSPTGATQETQYF
.,TRBV7-7,.,TRBJ2-2,TGTGCTAGCAGCTACGACCGACCGGGCACCGGGGAGCTGTTTTTT,CASSYDRPGTGELFF
.,TRBV6-1,.,TRBJ2-2,TGTGCCAGCAGTGCCCCTCAGGGGTACGCCGGGGAGCTGTTTTTT,CASSAPQGYAGELFF
.,TRBV14,TRBD2,TRBJ2-5,TGTGCCAGCAGCCTCCGAACCGGGAGGGCCCTGGAGCAGTACTTC,CASSLRTGRALEQYF
.,TRBV19,.,TRBJ1-5,TGTGCCAGTATGCTAGACAGAAGCAATCAGCCCCAGCATTTT,CASMLDRSNQPQHF
.,TRBV4-1,TRBD2,TRBJ2-1,TGCGCCAGCAGCCAAGAAGCAGGGACTAGCGCAGCGGGGCAGTTCTTC,CASSQEAGTSAAGQFF
few,TRBV28,.,TRBJ1-4,TGTGCCAGCACCCCGCGGATCTATGAAAAACTGTTTTTT,CASTPRIYEKLFF
.,TRBV27,.,TRBJ2-1,TGTGCCAGCAGCCCCCCCCTAGGCCATGAGCAGTTCTTC,CASSPPLGHEQFF
.,TRBV19,TRBD1,TRBJ1-5,TGTGCCAGTAGTATAGTAACAGGGGCCTTAGGGCAGCCCCAGCATTTT,CASSIVTGALGQPQHF
.,TRBV5-1,.,TRBJ1-2,TGCGCCAGCAGCGGCGACCCGGGACAAACGTTGGCTAGCACCTTC,CASSGDPGQTLASTF
.,TRBV28,.,TRBJ1-1,TGTGCCAGCAGATCGACAGTCCCTGAAGCTTTCTTT,CASRSTVPEAFF
.,TRBV5-4,TRBD1,TRBJ1-6,TGTGCCAGCAGTTCCGGGACAGGGATGAGCAATTCACCCCTCCACTTT,CASSSGTGMSNSPLHF
.,TRBV19,.,TRBJ2-6,TGTGCCAGTAATCTCCCTGTGGGCTCTGGGGCCAACGTCCTGACTTTC,CASNLPVGSGANVLTF
.,TRBV29-1,.,TRBJ1-5,TGCAGCGTTGAAGGGGATAGCAATCAGCCCCAGCATTTT,CSVEGDSNQPQHF
.,TRBV9,.,TRBJ1-1,TGTGCCAGCAGCGGGAGTACAGGATCCCAAAGGGCTTTCTTT,CASSGSTGSQRAFF
.,TRBV13,TRBD2,TRBJ2-1,TGTGCCAGCAGCCTCAGACTAGCGGGAGGTTTCTACAATGAGCAGTTCTTC,CASSLRLAGGFYNEQFF
.,TRBV19,.,TRBJ2-1,TGTGCCAGTAGTGGGGATCCCTACAATGAGCAGTTCTTC,CASSGDPYNEQFF
.,TRBV19,TRBD2,TRBJ2-3,TGTGCCAGTAGTTCCGCGACTAGCGGGGGGCAGACGTATAGCACAGATACGCAGTATTTT,CASSSATSGGQTYSTDTQYF
.,TRBV5-1,TRBD2,TRBJ2-1,TGCGCCAGCAGCCCCGGACTAGCGGTGAGGGACTACAATGAGCAGTTCTTC,CASSPGLAVRDYNEQFF
.,TRBV7-9,.,TRBJ2-5,TGTGCCAGCAGCTTTCAAGAGACCCAGTACTTC,CASSFQETQYF
few,TRBV6-4,.,TRBJ1-5,TGTGCCAGCAGTGACCCCCCCGCGATCAATCAGCCCCAGCATTTT,CASSDPPAINQPQHF
once,TRBV2,.,TRBJ1-5,TGTGCCAGCACCGAACAGGGCGCGAATCAGCCCCAGCATTTT,CASTEQGANQPQHF
.,TRBV30,.,TRBJ2-2,TGTGCCTGGAATCGCCGATTTAGAGGGAACACCGGGGAGCTGTTTTTT,CAWNRRFRGNTGELFF
.,TRBV11-1,.,TRBJ2-5,TGTGCCAGCAGCCCTTGGCAGGGTAGAGAGACCCAGTACTTC,CASSPWQGRETQYF
.,TRBV7-7,.,TRBJ2-5,TGTGCTAGCAGCTTAGATGGGGTAACCCAAGAGACCCAGTACTTC,CASSLDGVTQETQYF
once,TRBV10-3,.,TRBJ2-7,TGTGCCATCAGTGGTGGATACGAGCAGTACTTC,CAISGGYEQYF